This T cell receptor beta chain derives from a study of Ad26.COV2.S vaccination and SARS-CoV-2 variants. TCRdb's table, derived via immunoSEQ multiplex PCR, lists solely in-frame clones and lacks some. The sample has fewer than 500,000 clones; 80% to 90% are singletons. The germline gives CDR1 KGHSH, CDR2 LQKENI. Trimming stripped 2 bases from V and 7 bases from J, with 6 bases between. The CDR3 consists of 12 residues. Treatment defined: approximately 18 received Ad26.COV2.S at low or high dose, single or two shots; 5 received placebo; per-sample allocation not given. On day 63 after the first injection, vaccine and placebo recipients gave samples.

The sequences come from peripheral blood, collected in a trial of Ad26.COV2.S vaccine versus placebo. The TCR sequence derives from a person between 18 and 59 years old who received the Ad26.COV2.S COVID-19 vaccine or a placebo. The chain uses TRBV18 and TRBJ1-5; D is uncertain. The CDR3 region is CASSPGLQPQHF. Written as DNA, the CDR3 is TGTGCCAGCTCACCAGGGTTGCAGCCCCAGCATTTT.